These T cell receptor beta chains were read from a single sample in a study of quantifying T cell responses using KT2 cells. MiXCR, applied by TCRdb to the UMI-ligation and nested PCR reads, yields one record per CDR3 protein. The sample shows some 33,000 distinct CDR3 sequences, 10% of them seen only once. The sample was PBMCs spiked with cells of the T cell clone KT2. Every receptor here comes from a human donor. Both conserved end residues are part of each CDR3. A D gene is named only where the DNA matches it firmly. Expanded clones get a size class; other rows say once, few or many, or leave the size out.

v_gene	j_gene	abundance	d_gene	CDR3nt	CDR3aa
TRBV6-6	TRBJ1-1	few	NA	TGTGCCAGCAGCCGTGGGGTGGACACTGAAGCTTTCTTT	CASSRGVDTEAFF
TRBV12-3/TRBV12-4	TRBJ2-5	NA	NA	TGTGCCAGCAGCCCTCTAGCGAGGGGAGAGACCCAGTACTTC	CASSPLARGETQYF
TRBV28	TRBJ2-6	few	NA	TGTGCCAGCAGTTTTGCGGGCTCTGGGGCCAACGTCCTGACTTTC	CASSFAGSGANVLTF
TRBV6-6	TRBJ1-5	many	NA	TGTGCCAGTTCACATGGTCGGGGGGCGGCCAATCAGCCCCAGCATTTT	CASSHGRGAANQPQHF
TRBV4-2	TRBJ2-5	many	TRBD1	TGTGCCAGCAGGAGGGGGACAGGGGGCGGAGAGACCCAGTACTTC	CASRRGTGGGETQYF
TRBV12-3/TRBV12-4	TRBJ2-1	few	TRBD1	TGTGCCAGCAGTTTCTTTAACTTTAGGGACAGGGGATTCAATGAGCAGTTCTTC	CASSFFNFRDRGFNEQFF
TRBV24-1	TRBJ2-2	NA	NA	TGTGCCACCAGTGATTTAGGGAAGGGGAACACCGGGGAGCTGTTTTTT	CATSDLGKGNTGELFF
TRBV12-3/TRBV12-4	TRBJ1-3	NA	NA	TGTGCCAGCACTGAATCGTATGAGGGCTCTGGAAACACCATATATTTT	CASTESYEGSGNTIYF
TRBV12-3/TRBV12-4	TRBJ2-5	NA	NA	TGTGCCAGCAGTTATTTGAACAGCGCCCAAGAGACCCAGTACTTC	CASSYLNSAQETQYF
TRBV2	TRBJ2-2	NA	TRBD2	TGTGCCAGCAGTTTCCTACCGGGACTAGCGGGACCCACCGGGGAGCTGTTTTTT	CASSFLPGLAGPTGELFF
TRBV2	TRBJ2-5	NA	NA	TGTGCTAGTGGGAGGATAGCGGAGACCCAGTACTTC	CASGRIAETQYF
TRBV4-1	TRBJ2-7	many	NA	TGCGCCAGCAGCCCCCGGGACAACTCCTACGAGCAGTACTTC	CASSPRDNSYEQYF
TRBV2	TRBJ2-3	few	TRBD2	TGTGCCAGCAGTAGACTAGCGGGGGGGATAGATACGCAGTATTTT	CASSRLAGGIDTQYF
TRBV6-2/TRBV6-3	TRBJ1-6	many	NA	TGTGCCAGCAGTTCGTACAGAGATTCACCCCTCCACTTT	CASSSYRDSPLHF
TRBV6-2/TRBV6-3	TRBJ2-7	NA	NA	TGTGCCAGCAGCGACGCCGTTCCCTACGAGCAGTACTTC	CASSDAVPYEQYF
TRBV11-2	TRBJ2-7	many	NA	TGTGCCAGCAGCTTACCTCCCTGGCAGGGTTTGAGCGAGCAGTACTTC	CASSLPPWQGLSEQYF
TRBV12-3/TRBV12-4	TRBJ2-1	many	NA	TGTGCCAGCAGTCCCTCCAGGGGTAGCGGCTACAATGAGCAGTTCTTC	CASSPSRGSGYNEQFF
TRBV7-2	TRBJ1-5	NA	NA	TGTGCCAGCAGCTTAGATCTGGGGGAGGGCCAGCCCCAGCATTTT	CASSLDLGEGQPQHF
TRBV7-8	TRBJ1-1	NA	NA	TGTGCCAGCAGCCCTGACCCGAGCACTGAAGCTTTCTTT	CASSPDPSTEAFF
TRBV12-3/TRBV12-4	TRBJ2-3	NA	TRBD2	TGTGCCAGCAATTTAGCGGGACCCACAGATACGCAGTATTTT	CASNLAGPTDTQYF
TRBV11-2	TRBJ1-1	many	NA	TGTGCCAGCAGCTTAGGAGGGTACGGCACTGAAGCTTTCTTT	CASSLGGYGTEAFF
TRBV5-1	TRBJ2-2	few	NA	TGCGCCAGCAGCTTCTTACAGGGAAACACCGGGGAGCTGTTTTTT	CASSFLQGNTGELFF
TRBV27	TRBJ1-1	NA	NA	TGTGCCAGCGGGCCGCTGGACACTGAAGCTTTCTTT	CASGPLDTEAFF
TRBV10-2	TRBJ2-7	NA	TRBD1	TGCGCCAGCAGTGACCCGGGACAGGGGGCCCCAACCTACGAGCAGTACTTC	CASSDPGQGAPTYEQYF
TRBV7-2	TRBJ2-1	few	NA	TGTGCCAGCAGCTTAGCTCCCCTCAATGAGCAGTTCTTC	CASSLAPLNEQFF
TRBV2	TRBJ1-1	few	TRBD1	TGTGCCAGCAAGGGGACAGGGTATTTAGTGAACACTGAAGCTTTCTTT	CASKGTGYLVNTEAFF
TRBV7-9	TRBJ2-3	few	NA	TGTGCCAGCAGCCGCCCCGTGACAGATACGCAGTATTTT	CASSRPVTDTQYF
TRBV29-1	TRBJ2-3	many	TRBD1	TGCAGCGTCGGCGACAGGGGAAGAGCAGATACGCAGTATTTT	CSVGDRGRADTQYF
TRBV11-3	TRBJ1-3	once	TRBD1	TGTGCCAGCAGCTTAGTTGGGACAGGACCCTCTGGAAACACCATATATTTT	CASSLVGTGPSGNTIYF
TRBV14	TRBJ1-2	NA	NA	TGTGCCAGCAGCCCTGCCAAGAATGGCTACACCTTC	CASSPAKNGYTF
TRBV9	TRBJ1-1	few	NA	TGTGCCAGCAGCCCACAGGGTTCGGGCACTGAAGCTTTCTTT	CASSPQGSGTEAFF
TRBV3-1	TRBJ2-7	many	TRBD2	TGTGCCAGCAGCCAAAGGGCTAGCGGGACCGAGCAGTACTTC	CASSQRASGTEQYF
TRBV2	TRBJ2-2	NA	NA	TGTGCCAGCAGCGCGTTACCCGACATGCCCGGGGAGCTGTTTTTT	CASSALPDMPGELFF
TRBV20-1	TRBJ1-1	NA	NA	TGCAGTGCTAGAGGCAGGGGTGTCTCCCCTGAAGCTTTCTTT	CSARGRGVSPEAFF
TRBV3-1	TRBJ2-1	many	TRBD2	TGTGCCAGCAGCCAAGTTGGGCTAGCGGGGGGACCAATCAATGAGCAGTTCTTC	CASSQVGLAGGPINEQFF
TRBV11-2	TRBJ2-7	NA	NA	TGTGCCAGCAGCTCCGGAGTAGCGACCTCCTACGAGCAGTACTTC	CASSSGVATSYEQYF
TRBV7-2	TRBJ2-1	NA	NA	TGTGCCAGCAGCTTAGCGTCTTTAGGCAATGAGCAGTTCTTC	CASSLASLGNEQFF
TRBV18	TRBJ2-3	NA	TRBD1	TGTGCCAGCTCACCACCACGACAGGGCCCTAGCACAGATACGCAGTATTTT	CASSPPRQGPSTDTQYF
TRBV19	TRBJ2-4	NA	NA	TGTGCCAGTAGACCGGGGCCCGGAAACATTCAGTACTTC	CASRPGPGNIQYF
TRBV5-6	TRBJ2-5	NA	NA	TGTGCCAGCAGCGGGGGGGGGCCGAAAGAGACCCAGTACTTC	CASSGGGPKETQYF
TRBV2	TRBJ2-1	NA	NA	TGTGCCAGCAAGGCAGGGAGCTCCTACAATGAGCAGTTCTTC	CASKAGSSYNEQFF